Below, 24 T cell receptor beta chains from the same sample are listed, as sequenced in a study of shared clonotypes between healthy human individuals (dated by TCRdb to the early 2020s). CD8 naive samples were CD45RO-negative cells positively selected for CCR7, giving a CD45RA+CCR7+ population that excluded TemRA cells. The library was generated by the immunoSEQ multiplex PCR assay. Here the immuneACCESS table is served through TCRdb, limited to in-frame sequences with V and J called. Missing clones are a known gap in these copies; in checked studies unresolved V genes cover under half, and the rest lacks a known reason. This sample gives about 2.1 million clones in total; approximately 92% of them show up just once. The ten biggest clones cover around 1.8% of the sample. Sequenced material: naive CD8+ T cells from PBMCs. This sample's cell subset or site label indicates: CD45RA+CCR7+. The receptor source for this set is a man aged 18 to 29 in good health. Some clones in this sample may be carry-over from other donors' samples.

This chain joins TRBV7-9 and TRBJ2-5; the D is unclear. This CDR3 contains 14 residues. The germline V gene has CDR1 SEHNR and CDR2 FQNEAQ (reference sequence). V lost 1 base, J lost 4 bases, and 10 bases lay in between. CDR3 amino acids: CASSLVVERETQYF. In DNA, the CDR3 is TGTGCCAGCAGCTTAGTTGTGGAGCGAGAGACCCAGTACTTC. Complete variable domain (other parts from reference TRBV7-9 and TRBJ2-5): DTGVSQNPRHKITKRGQNVTFRCDPISEHNRLYWYRQTLGQGPEFLTYFQNEAQLEKSRLLSDRFSAERPKGSFSTLEIQRTEQGDSAMYLCASSLVVERETQYFGPGTRLLVL.

V is TRBV6-5 and J is TRBJ1-2, with TRBD1 matching 10 bases. The germline V gene has CDR1 MNHEY and CDR2 SVGAGI. The CDR3 has 16 amino acids. V lost 4 bases, J lost 4 bases, and 9 bases stayed unmatched. The CDR3 loop reads CASSWFPGQGSYGYTF. The DNA for the CDR3 is TGTGCCAGCAGTTGGTTCCCGGGACAGGGGTCCTATGGCTACACCTTC.

About this clone: Other DNA sequences in the same sample also yield this CDR3. The J gene is TRBJ2-1, the V gene TRBV29-1; D is undetermined. V lost 3 bases to trimming and J lost 8 bases, with 5 bases between them. The CDR3 consists of 10 residues. CDR1 SQVTM and CDR2 ANQGSEA come from the germline V gene. CDR3 sequence: CSVEVYEQFF. CDR3 sequence (DNA): TGCAGCGTTGAGGTCTATGAGCAGTTCTTC.

V is TRBV7-9 and J is TRBJ1-2; no clear D. The germline V gene encodes CDR1 SEHNR and CDR2 FQNEAQ (reference sequence). CDR3 size: 13 residues. The V gene lost 0 bases and the J gene lost 4 bases, with 6 bases spanning the gap. The CDR3 protein is CASSLASSYGYTF. CDR3 bases: TGTGCCAGCAGCTTAGCGTCAAGCTATGGCTACACCTTC.

The CDR3 is CASSLGDNTDTQYF. The CDR3 DNA reads as TGTGCCAGCAGCTTAGGGGATAACACAGATACGCAGTATTTT. The chain joins TRBV7-9 to TRBJ2-3; D not certain. V gave up 1 base and J gave up 2 bases, with 7 bases separating them. The CDR3 has 14 amino acids. Germline V CDR1 and CDR2: SEHNR, FQNEAQ (reference sequence).

The V call is TRBV7-8, the J call TRBJ2-7; 14 bases are shared with TRBD2. The CDR3 length is 17 residues. Trimming at V came to 5 bases and at J to 4 bases, leaving 10 bases not matched to a gene. Germline-derived CDR1 and CDR2 are SGHVS and FQNEAQ. CDR3 sequence reads: CASSVRLAGGPAYEQYF. As DNA, the CDR3 is TGTGCCAGCAGCGTACGACTAGCGGGAGGGCCCGCATACGAGCAGTACTTC.

J is TRBJ2-1 and V is TRBV19; D gene unclear. CDR3 length equals 13 residues. Germline V gene sequence: CDR1 LNHDA, CDR2 SQIVND (reference sequence). V was cut by 3 bases and J by 3 bases, with 6 bases left in between. The CDR3 DNA reads TGTGCCAGTAGTATGCATCGCTACAATGAGCAGTTCTTC. The encoded protein is CASSMHRYNEQFF.

This rearrangement joins TRBV5-8 to TRBJ2-5, with a possible D match to TRBD1 (6 bases). This CDR3 is built from 15 residues. CDR1 SGHTS and CDR2 YDEGEE come from the germline V gene. V lost 0 bases and J lost 2, with 11 bases in between. Written as DNA, the CDR3 is TGTGCCAGCAGCTTGGAGGGACAAGAACAAGAGACCCAGTACTTC. Amino acids: CASSLEGQEQETQYF.

The V and J genes are TRBV5-1 and TRBJ2-7; maybe TRBD2 (5 bases). Germline CDR1 reads SGHRS; CDR2 reads YFSETQ. Between the trimmed V and J ends, which lost 4 bases and 0 bases, there was a span of 8 bases. This CDR3 has 13 amino acids. CDR3 loop: CASSIASSYEQYF. The CDR3 coding sequence is TGCGCCAGCAGCATAGCGAGCTCCTACGAGCAGTACTTC.

This chain joins TRBV27 and TRBJ1-5, with D tentatively TRBD1 (5 bases). The CDR3 covers 14 residues. V lost 6 bases and J 4 bases, leaving 13 bases between the germline ends. Per germline, CDR1 MNHEY and CDR2 SMNVEV (reference sequence). CDR3 sequence: CASSRRPGNQPQHF. For the CDR3, the DNA is TGTGCCAGCAGCCGGAGACCAGGGAATCAGCCCCAGCATTTT.

The chain couples TRBV4-1 to TRBJ1-4, with TRBD1 matching 7 bases. The CDR3 sequence is 18 residues long. J was trimmed by 4 bases and V by 0 bases; bases with no gene match: 11. Germline CDR1 reads MGHRA; CDR2 reads YSYEKL. CDR3 amino acids: CASSQDPTRTGRNEKLFF. The DNA for the CDR3 is TGCGCCAGCAGCCAAGACCCGACTAGGACAGGACGTAATGAAAAACTGTTTTTT.

The CDR3 coding sequence is TGTGCCGGGGGGGCAGGCTCCTACAATGAGCAGTTCTTC. Protein sequence: CAGGAGSYNEQFF. This chain uses TRBV7-8 with TRBJ2-1; possible D gene TRBD2, 7 bases. Trimming pared 11 bases from V and 0 bases from J, leaving 11 bases between. The germline CDR1 and CDR2 sequences are SGHVS and FQNEAQ. This CDR3 is built from 13 residues.

The rearrangement uses TRBV7-9 and TRBJ1-5; D not certain. The CDR3 spans 15 residues. V was trimmed by 1 base and J by 0 bases, leaving 7 bases between them. The V gene's germline CDR1 is SEHNR and CDR2 FQNEAQ (reference sequence). The CDR3 reads CASSLGAYSNQPQHF. For the CDR3, the DNA is TGTGCCAGCAGCTTAGGAGCTTATAGCAATCAGCCCCAGCATTTT.

The V gene is TRBV7-9, the J gene TRBJ1-6; D call uncertain. This CDR3 contains 15 residues. Trimming took off 1 base at V and 7 bases at J, with 11 bases between the two ends. The germline gives CDR1 SEHNR, CDR2 FQNEAQ (reference sequence). CDR3 amino acids: CASSLGGGLNSPLHF. The CDR3 nucleotides are TGTGCCAGCAGCTTAGGCGGCGGCTTGAATTCACCCCTCCACTTT.

The chain uses TRBV27 and TRBJ2-3; a weak D match, TRBD2 (6 bases). From germline, CDR1 is MNHEY and CDR2 SMNVEV (reference sequence). The CDR3 has 16 residues. The V end lost 6 bases, the J end lost 2 bases, and 18 bases lay between the germline ends. The CDR3 loop is CASRQSPGLITDTQYF. CDR3 in DNA: TGTGCCAGCAGACAAAGCCCGGGACTGATCACAGATACGCAGTATTTT.

The rearrangement links TRBV19 to TRBJ1-4; D gene uncertain. Trimming pared 10 bases from V and 8 bases from J, leaving 17 bases between. The CDR3 runs 13 residues. Germline V gene sequence: CDR1 LNHDA, CDR2 SQIVND (reference sequence). CDR3 DNA: TGTGCCACCACGATCGCGGCGGGGGAAAAACTGTTTTTT. This encodes CATTIAAGEKLFF.

V usage is TRBV27 and J usage is TRBJ2-2; TRBD2 is a possible D gene (5 bases). V lost 5 bases to trimming and J lost 5 bases, with 12 bases between them. The CDR3 has 14 amino acids. Germline V gene lookup returns CDR1 MNHEY and CDR2 SMNVEV (reference sequence). In nucleotides, the CDR3 is TGTGCCAGCAGTCAATGGGTAGCGACCGGGGAGCTGTTTTTT. Encoded protein: CASSQWVATGELFF.

V is TRBV5-4 and J is TRBJ1-1, with 7 bases matching TRBD1. V was clipped by 4 bases and J by 14 bases; unmatched bases: 11. Germline loops: CDR1 SGHNT, CDR2 YYREEE (reference sequence). This CDR3 region has 12 residues. This CDR3 reads CASSPRDREVFF. DNA of the CDR3: TGTGCCAGCAGCCCCCGGGACAGAGAAGTATTCTTT.

The chain recombines TRBV6-5 with TRBJ1-3, with 11 bases that match TRBD1. This CDR3 has 15 amino acids. Germline CDR1 and CDR2: MNHEY and SVGAGI. V dropped 6 bases and J dropped 3; count of bases not matched to a gene: 4. The CDR3 region has the DNA TGTGCCAGCAGCGGACAGGGGGCGGTTGGAAACACCATATATTTT. Translating it yields CASSGQGAVGNTIYF.

The chain employs TRBV27 and TRBJ2-7, with unresolved D. Deletions cut 5 bases from V and 3 bases from J, with 20 bases between. The CDR3 extends over 16 amino acids. Germline lookup yields CDR1 MNHEY and CDR2 SMNVEV (reference sequence). In nucleotides, the CDR3 is TGTGCCAGCAGTCCCTTCGCTGGTGGGAAAATCTACGAGCAGTACTTC. It codes for CASSPFAGGKIYEQYF.

This sequence joins TRBV7-9 and TRBJ1-2; 7 bases match TRBD1. The germline CDR1 and CDR2 sequences are SEHNR and FQNEAQ (reference sequence). This CDR3 spans 15 amino acids. After removal of 5 bases from V and 3 bases from J, the junction contained 9 bases not matched to a gene. This CDR3 is CASSQTPGQHYGYTF. The CDR3 DNA follows: TGTGCCAGCAGCCAAACTCCGGGACAGCACTATGGCTACACCTTC.

The J gene is TRBJ1-3, the V gene TRBV27; D is unclear. Deletions cut 5 bases from V and 4 bases from J, with 12 bases between. Germline V gene lookup returns CDR1 MNHEY and CDR2 SMNVEV (reference sequence). This CDR3 region has 14 residues. This chain's CDR3 is CASSIRVGGNTIYF. Here the CDR3 DNA reads TGTGCCAGCAGTATAAGGGTGGGAGGAAACACCATATATTTT.

The CDR3, as DNA: TGTGCCAGCAGTGCCTACAATGAGCAGTTCTTC. This encodes CASSAYNEQFF. The gene calls are TRBV27 and TRBJ2-1; no definite D call. The CDR3 contains 11 residues. Trimming left V 5 bases short and J 2 bases short, with 1 base between. The V gene's germline CDR1 is MNHEY and CDR2 SMNVEV (reference sequence).

The chain joins TRBV6-5 to TRBJ2-1, with unresolved D. The CDR3 consists of 16 residues. V was trimmed by 0 bases and J by 0 bases, leaving 9 bases between them. Germline V gene lookup returns CDR1 MNHEY and CDR2 SVGAGI. CDR3 residues: CASSYSVLSSYNEQFF. CDR3 DNA sequence: TGTGCCAGCAGTTACTCTGTCCTAAGCTCCTACAATGAGCAGTTCTTC.